One sample yielded the 9 T cell receptor beta chains listed below, sequenced in a study of molecular identifiers for immune sequencing clone quantification. TCRdb fed the PCR reads into MiXCR, producing one record per CDR3 protein. The sample includes approximately 97,000 distinct CDR3 sequences, around 24% seen only once; the top ten take roughly 1%. Sequencing used naive CD8+ T cells from blood, with Jurkat cell RNA spiked in. Subset specified: FACS-sorted CD8+CD4-CCR7+CD45RA+ naive T cells. These receptors all come from a human donor in good health. Some libraries in this study had Jurkat cell RNA spiked in.

This clonotype was detected ten times or more. This chain connects TRBV7-8 to TRBJ2-3; D is unresolved. With 2 bases removed from V and 0 bases from J, the gap between germline ends came to 9 bases. Germline CDR1 is SGHVS and CDR2 is FQNEAQ. The CDR3 runs to 15 residues. CDR3 loop: CASSLIQTSTDTQYF. DNA of the CDR3: TGTGCCAGCAGCTTAATTCAAACTAGCACAGATACGCAGTATTTT.

The sample holds many counts of this clonotype. This rearrangement joins TRBV5-4 to TRBJ2-3; no clear D. Trimming cost V 0 bases and J 6 bases, with 14 bases left between them. Germline V CDR1 and CDR2: SGHNT, YYREEE (reference sequence). The CDR3 sequence is 15 residues long. CDR3 sequence reads: CASSLERGPRDTQYF. The CDR3 nucleotides are TGTGCCAGCAGCTTGGAGCGAGGCCCCCGGGATACGCAGTATTTT.

With respect to this clonotype: The final CDR3 position lacks the conserved phenylalanine or tryptophan, pointing to a likely read error. This chain uses TRBV19 with TRBJ2-1; the D is unclear. Trimming left V 5 bases short and J 4 bases short, with 9 bases between. CDR3 length equals 13 residues. From germline, CDR1 is LNHDA and CDR2 SQIVND (reference sequence). CDR3 loop: CASSATVYNEQFL. CDR3 in DNA: TGTGCCAGTAGTGCTACGGTGTACAATGAGCAGTTCCTC.

This clonotype was seen ten or more times. The chain recombines TRBV7-9 with TRBJ2-2; D gene unclear. The V gene lost 1 base and the J gene lost 4 bases, with 10 bases spanning the gap. CDR1 SEHNR and CDR2 FQNEAQ come from the germline V gene (reference sequence). The CDR3 sequence is 15 residues long. CDR3 loop: CASSLEAVSTGELFF. The CDR3 region has the DNA TGTGCCAGCAGCTTAGAGGCAGTCTCCACCGGGGAGCTGTTTTTT.

The chain uses TRBV10-3 and TRBJ1-2; D uncertain. The CDR3 is 15 residues long. The germline V gene encodes CDR1 ENHRY and CDR2 SYGVKD. Between the trimmed V and J ends, which lost 3 bases and 3 bases, there was a span of 14 bases. The CDR3 DNA follows: TGTGCCATCAGTGATTGGCAAGGGATAGACTATGGCTACACCTTC. Residues: CAISDWQGIDYGYTF.

As regards this clonotype: This may arise from a read error, as a much more abundant clone is one base away. The V call is TRBV21-1, the J call TRBJ2-3; the D segment call TRBD2 is taken from the table without a DNA check. TRBV21-1 is reported as a pseudogene. The CDR3 runs 17 residues. The CDR3 DNA follows: TGTGCCAGCAGCCGACGACCAGCGGGGGGGCCTATAGATACGCAGTATTTT. Its protein is CASSRRPAGGPIDTQYF.

This clonotype has a count of ten or more. The chain combines TRBV12-3 or TRBV12-4 with TRBJ1-5, with D possibly TRBD1 on 5 matching bases. Trimming took off 7 bases at V and 7 bases at J, with 17 bases between the two ends. This CDR3 comprises 14 residues. CDR3 region: CASNLAGLDQPQHF. The CDR3 region has the DNA TGTGCCAGCAACCTGGCGGGGCTGGACCAGCCCCAGCATTTT.

With respect to this clonotype: Since a much larger clone is just one base distant, this may be a read error. The chain combines TRBV5-1 with TRBJ1-1, with TRBD1 matching over 7 bases. The V gene's germline CDR1 is SGHRS and CDR2 YFSETQ. The CDR3 sequence is 15 residues long. After removal of 4 bases from V and 0 bases from J, the junction contained 6 bases not matched to a gene. CDR3 region: CASSPKTGLNTEAFF. The CDR3 region has the DNA TGCGCCAGCAGCCCGAAGACAGGGTTGAACACTGAAGCTTTCTTT.

Many counts were recorded for this clonotype. The chain combines TRBV27 with TRBJ2-3, with 8 bases matching TRBD2. The V gene's germline CDR1 is MNHEY and CDR2 SMNVEV (reference sequence). The CDR3 length is 15 residues. Germline trimming cut 7 bases from V and 3 bases from J; bases unmatched to any gene: 9. Written as DNA, the CDR3 is TGTGCCAGCACAGATAGCGGGGCTAGGACAGATACGCAGTATTTT. This codes for CASTDSGARTDTQYF.